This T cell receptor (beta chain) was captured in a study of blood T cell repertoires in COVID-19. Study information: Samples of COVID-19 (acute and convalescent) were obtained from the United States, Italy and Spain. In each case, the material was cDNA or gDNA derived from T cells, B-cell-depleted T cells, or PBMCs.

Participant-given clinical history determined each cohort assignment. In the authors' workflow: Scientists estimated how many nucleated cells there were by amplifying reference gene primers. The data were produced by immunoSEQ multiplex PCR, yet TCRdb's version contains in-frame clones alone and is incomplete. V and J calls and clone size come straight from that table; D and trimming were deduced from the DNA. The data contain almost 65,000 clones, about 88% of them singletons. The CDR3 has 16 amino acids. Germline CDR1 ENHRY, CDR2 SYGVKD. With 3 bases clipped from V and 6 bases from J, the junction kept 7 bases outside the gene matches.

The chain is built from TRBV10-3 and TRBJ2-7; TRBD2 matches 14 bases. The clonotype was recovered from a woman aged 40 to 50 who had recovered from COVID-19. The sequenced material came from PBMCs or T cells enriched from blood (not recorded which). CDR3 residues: CAISDGAGLAGVEQYF. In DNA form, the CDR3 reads TGTGCCATCAGTGATGGGGCGGGACTAGCGGGGGTCGAGCAGTACTTC.